This T cell receptor beta chain was identified in a study of beta chain features in type 1 diabetes. Overall study results and limits: The naive, central memory and Treg TCRB repertoires looked more alike in patients than they did in healthy donors.

To note about this clone: The antigen remains unidentified.

The study reverse transcribed the entire isolated RNA, so it sequenced expressed TCRB transcripts. An average of approximately 3.4 million reads was obtained for naive, central memory and regulatory T cell samples. The assay was immunoSEQ multiplex PCR, and TCRdb's table has in-frame clones only and misses some. The sample has 360,000 or so clones, around 20% seen once. From germline, CDR1 is SNHLY and CDR2 FYNNEI. V was shortened by 0 bases and J by 4 bases, with 4 bases between the two germline ends. The CDR3 is made up of 13 amino acids. V and J are TRBV2 and TRBJ1-5; no clear D. What was sequenced was naive CD4+ T cells from blood. The TCR comes from a woman between 18 and 29 years old in good health. CDR3 DNA: TGTGCCAGCAGTGAAGCCGGGAATCAGCCCCAGCATTTT. This translates into CASSEAGNQPQHF.